This TCR beta chain was observed in a study of T cells in Graves' hyperthyroidism and ophthalmopathy. Study details: Peripheral blood collection took place at initial diagnosis, before any treatment. Points from the study as a whole: The authors' 13 V-J model separated ophthalmopathy from stable hyperthyroidism. Most clonotypes expanded in thyroid above 0.001 were likewise present in blood.

This clonotype has ten or more counts. What it binds is not known. Amplified TCR beta CDR3 regions derived from RNA transcripts. Researchers ran a first-round RT-PCR on the TCR CDR3 using the HTBI primer set. TCRdb re-derived calls from the multiplex PCR reads in MiXCR, one entry per CDR3 protein. The table has 350,000 to 450,000 distinct CDR3 sequences, roughly 13% seen once. The germline CDR1 and CDR2 sequences are DFQATT and SNEGSKA (reference sequence). Trimming removed 5 bases at V and 1 base at J, with 11 bases between. This CDR3 spans 13 amino acids. Diagnoses used clinical symptoms, serum thyroxine and TRAb, thyroid ultrasound and orbital computed tomography.

The TCR was taken from a man aged 50 to 59 with Graves' ophthalmopathy. The material sequenced was blood. V usage is TRBV20-1 and J usage is TRBJ1-1; D perhaps matches TRBD1 (5 bases). CDR3 sequence (DNA): TGCAGTGCTCCGGGACCCTCGAACACTGAAGCTTTCTTT. It translates to CSAPGPSNTEAFF.